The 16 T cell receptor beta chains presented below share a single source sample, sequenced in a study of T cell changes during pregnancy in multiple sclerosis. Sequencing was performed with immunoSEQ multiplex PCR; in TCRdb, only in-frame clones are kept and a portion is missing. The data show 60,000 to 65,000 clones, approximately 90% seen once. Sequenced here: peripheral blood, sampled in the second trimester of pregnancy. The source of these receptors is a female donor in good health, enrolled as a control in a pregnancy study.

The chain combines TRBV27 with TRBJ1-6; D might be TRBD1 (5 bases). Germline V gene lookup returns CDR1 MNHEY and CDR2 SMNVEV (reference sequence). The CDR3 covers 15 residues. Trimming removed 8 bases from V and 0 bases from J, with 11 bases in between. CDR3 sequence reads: CASSGGSSYNSPLHF. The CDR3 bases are TGTGCCAGCTCCGGGGGGAGCTCCTATAATTCACCCCTCCACTTT.

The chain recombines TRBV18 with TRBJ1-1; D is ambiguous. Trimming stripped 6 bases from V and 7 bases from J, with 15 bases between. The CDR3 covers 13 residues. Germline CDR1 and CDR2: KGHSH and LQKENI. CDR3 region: CASSLLLENEAFF. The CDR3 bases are TGTGCCAGCTCTCTGCTTCTCGAGAATGAAGCTTTCTTT.

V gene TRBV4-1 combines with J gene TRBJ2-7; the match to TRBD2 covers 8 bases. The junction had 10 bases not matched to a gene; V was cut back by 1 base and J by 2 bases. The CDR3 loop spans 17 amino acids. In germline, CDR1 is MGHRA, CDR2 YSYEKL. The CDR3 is CASSQAPPRLATYEQYF. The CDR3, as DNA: TGCGCCAGCAGCCAAGCCCCTCCCAGACTAGCGACCTACGAGCAGTACTTC.

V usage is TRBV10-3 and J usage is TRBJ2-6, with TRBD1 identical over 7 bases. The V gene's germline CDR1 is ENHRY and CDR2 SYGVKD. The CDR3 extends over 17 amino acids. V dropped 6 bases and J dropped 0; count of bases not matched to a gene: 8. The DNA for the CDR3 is TGTGCCATCAGCGGGACAGTTCCTAGCTCTGGGGCCAACGTCCTGACTTTC. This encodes CAISGTVPSSGANVLTF.

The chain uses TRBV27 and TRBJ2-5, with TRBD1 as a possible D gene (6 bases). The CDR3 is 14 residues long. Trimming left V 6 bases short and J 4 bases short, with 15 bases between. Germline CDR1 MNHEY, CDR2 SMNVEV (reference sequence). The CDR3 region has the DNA TGTGCCAGCAGGCCGTCAGGGGTAAGAGAGACCCAGTACTTC. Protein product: CASRPSGVRETQYF.

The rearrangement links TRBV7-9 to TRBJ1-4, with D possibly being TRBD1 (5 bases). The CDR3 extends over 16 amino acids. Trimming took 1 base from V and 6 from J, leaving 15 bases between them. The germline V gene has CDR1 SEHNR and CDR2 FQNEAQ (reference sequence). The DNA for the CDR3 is TGTGCCAGCAGCTTAGGTGCCTCGGGGGGGTATGAAAAACTGTTTTTT. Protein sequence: CASSLGASGGYEKLFF.

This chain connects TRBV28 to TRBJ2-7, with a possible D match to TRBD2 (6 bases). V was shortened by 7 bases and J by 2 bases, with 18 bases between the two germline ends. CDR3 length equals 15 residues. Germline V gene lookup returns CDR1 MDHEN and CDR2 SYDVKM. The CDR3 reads CASTVQGAGPYEQYF. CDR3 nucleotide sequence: TGTGCCAGCACCGTTCAGGGCGCGGGGCCCTACGAGCAGTACTTC. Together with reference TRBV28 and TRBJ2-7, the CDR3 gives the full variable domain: DVKVTQSSRYLVKRTGEKVFLECVQDMDHENMFWYRQDPGLGLRLIYFSYDVKMKEKGDIPEGYSVSREKKERFSLILESASTNQTSMYLCASTVQGAGPYEQYFGPGTRLTVT.

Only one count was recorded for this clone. This CDR3 reads CASRLASTDTQYF. CDR3 nucleotides: TGCGCCAGCAGACTAGCTAGCACAGATACGCAGTATTTT. This chain joins TRBV10-2 and TRBJ2-3; perhaps TRBD2 as D (6 bases). Germline CDR1 WSHSY, CDR2 SAAADI. V was shortened by 6 bases and J by 0 bases, with 7 bases between the two germline ends. The CDR3 loop spans 13 amino acids.

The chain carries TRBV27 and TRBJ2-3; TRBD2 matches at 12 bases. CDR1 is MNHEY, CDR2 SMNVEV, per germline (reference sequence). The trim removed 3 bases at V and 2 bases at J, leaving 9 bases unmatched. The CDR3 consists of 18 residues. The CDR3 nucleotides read TGTGCCAGCAGTTTGGGGCTAGCGGGGGGGCCGACCACAGATACGCAGTATTTT. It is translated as CASSLGLAGGPTTDTQYF.

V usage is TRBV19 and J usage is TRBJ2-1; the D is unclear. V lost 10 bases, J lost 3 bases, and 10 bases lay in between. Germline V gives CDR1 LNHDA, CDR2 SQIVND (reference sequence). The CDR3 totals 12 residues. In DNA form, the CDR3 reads TGTGCCACCGGAGATTTCTACAATGAGCAGTTCTTC. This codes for CATGDFYNEQFF.

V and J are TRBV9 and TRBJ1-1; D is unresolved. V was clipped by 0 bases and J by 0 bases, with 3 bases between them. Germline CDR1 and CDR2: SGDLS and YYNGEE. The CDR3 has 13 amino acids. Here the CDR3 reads CASSVAMNTEAFF. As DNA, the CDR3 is TGTGCCAGCAGCGTAGCCATGAACACTGAAGCTTTCTTT. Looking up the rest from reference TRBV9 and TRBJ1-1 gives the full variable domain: DSGVTQTPKHLITATGQRVTLRCSPRSGDLSVYWYQQSLDQGLQFLIQYYNGEERAKGNILERFSAQQFPDLHSELNLSSLELGDSALYFCASSVAMNTEAFFGQGTRLTVV.

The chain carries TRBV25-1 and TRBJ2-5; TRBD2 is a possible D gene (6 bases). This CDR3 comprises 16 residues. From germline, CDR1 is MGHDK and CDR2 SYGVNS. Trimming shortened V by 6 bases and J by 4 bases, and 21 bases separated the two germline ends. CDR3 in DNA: TGTGCCAGCAGGGGGCGGGATGGAGGAGCAAGAGAGACCCAGTACTTC. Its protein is CASRGRDGGARETQYF.

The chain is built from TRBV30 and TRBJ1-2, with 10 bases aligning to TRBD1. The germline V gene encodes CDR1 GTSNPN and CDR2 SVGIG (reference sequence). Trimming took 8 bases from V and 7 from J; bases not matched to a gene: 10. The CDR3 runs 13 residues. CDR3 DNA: TGTGCCAGCGAGCCGGGACAGGGGTCTGGCTACACCTTC. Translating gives CASEPGQGSGYTF.

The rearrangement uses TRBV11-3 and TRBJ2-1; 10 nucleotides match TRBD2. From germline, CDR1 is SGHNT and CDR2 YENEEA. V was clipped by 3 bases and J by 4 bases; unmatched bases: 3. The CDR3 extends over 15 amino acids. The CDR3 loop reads CASSFGLAEYNEQFF. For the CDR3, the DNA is TGTGCCAGCAGCTTCGGACTAGCGGAGTACAATGAGCAGTTCTTC.

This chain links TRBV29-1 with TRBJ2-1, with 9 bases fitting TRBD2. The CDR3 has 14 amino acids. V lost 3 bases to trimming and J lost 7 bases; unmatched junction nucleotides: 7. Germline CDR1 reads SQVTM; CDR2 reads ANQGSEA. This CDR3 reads CSVDAWREGNEQFF. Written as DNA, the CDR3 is TGCAGCGTTGACGCGTGGCGGGAGGGGAATGAGCAGTTCTTC.

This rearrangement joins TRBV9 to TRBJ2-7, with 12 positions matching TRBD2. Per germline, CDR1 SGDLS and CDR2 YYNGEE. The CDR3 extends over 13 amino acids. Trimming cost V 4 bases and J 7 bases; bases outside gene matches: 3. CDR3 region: CASSIGLAGEQYF. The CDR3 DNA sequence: TGTGCCAGCAGCATCGGACTAGCGGGAGAGCAGTACTTC.